This T cell receptor (beta chain) was profiled in a study of OX40 agonist ivuxolimab in advanced cancers. Whole-study context: As their treatment, patients were administered ivuxolimab, an agonistic anti-OX40 (CD134) antibody. Every 2 weeks, patients received ivuxolimab intravenously, dosed at 0.01 to 10 mg/kg. Findings and limits, study-wide: Some of the lowest clonal expansion was seen in partial responders at 0.1-3.0 mg/kg. Expanded clones tended on average to be more numerous among CD8+ T cells than CD4+.

Some clones are missing from TCRdb's copy, which holds only in-frame ones; the method was immunoSEQ multiplex PCR. The sample yields about 83,000 clones, 85% to 90% seen once. Trimming took off 5 bases at V and 2 bases at J, with 21 bases between the two ends. CDR1 and CDR2 from the germline V gene are LGHNA and YSLEER. The CDR3 contains 17 residues. Turning to this clone: No antigen is known for it.

This receptor was obtained from an adult with an advanced solid tumor such as melanoma, head and neck, liver or kidney cancer. The chain carries TRBV4-3 and TRBJ2-5; D may match TRBD1 or TRBD2 (5 bases each). This material consisted of CD4+ or CD8+ T cells sorted from blood, taken in a trial of the OX40 agonist ivuxolimab. The CDR3 DNA reads as TGCGCCAGCAGCAATGGGGTCGCAAGGGACGGGCAAGAGACCCAGTACTTC. It encodes CASSNGVARDGQETQYF.